This is a list of T cell receptor beta chains from one sample in a study of blood T cell repertoires in COVID-19. The method was immunoSEQ multiplex PCR; TCRdb's version includes in-frame clones alone and lacks a portion of them. The sample comprises 250,000 to 300,000 clones, approximately 91% of which are singletons, and 2% to 2.5% rests with the top ten. The material sequenced was PBMCs or T cells enriched from blood (not recorded which). The receptors here all came from a middle-aged woman with acute COVID-19. Each CDR3 is given with its conserved first and last residue. A D gene is named only where the DNA matches it firmly. Expanded clones are given a class, and other clones once, few, many or no size at all.

j_gene	abundance	v_gene	d_gene	CDR3nt	CDR3aa
TRBJ2-6	.	TRBV7-9	TRBD1	TGTGCCAGCAGCTCGCCGACAGGGGCTGGGGCCAACGTCCTGACTTTC	CASSSPTGAGANVLTF
TRBJ1-1	.	TRBV27	.	TGTGCCAGCAGTTTATCCTCCAGGGGTGGTGAAGCTTTCTTT	CASSLSSRGGEAFF
TRBJ2-1	once	TRBV11-2	TRBD1	TGTGCCAGCAGATATGGGACAGGGGGACACAATGAGCAGTTCTTC	CASRYGTGGHNEQFF
TRBJ1-2	.	TRBV18	.	TGTGCCAGCTCACCTGACAGGAACTATGGCTACACCTTC	CASSPDRNYGYTF
TRBJ1-4	.	TRBV28	TRBD1	TGTGCCAGCAGTTTGCCGGGACAGGGGCGGTGGGAAAAACTGTTTTTT	CASSLPGQGRWEKLFF
TRBJ1-1	.	TRBV6-1	TRBD1	TGTGCCAGCAGTGAAGCACGTGGGACAGCCCCTGAAGCTTTCTTT	CASSEARGTAPEAFF
TRBJ1-1	.	TRBV6-4	.	TGTGCCAGCAGCCAACAGGGCGGTGGAAACACTGAAGCTTTCTTT	CASSQQGGGNTEAFF
TRBJ2-1	.	TRBV5-1	TRBD2	TGCGCCAGCAGCTTGGTACTAGCGGTCTCCTACAATGAGCAGTTCTTC	CASSLVLAVSYNEQFF
TRBJ2-2	.	TRBV15	.	TGTGCCACCAGCAGAGGGGGACACAACACCGGGGAGCTGTTTTTT	CATSRGGHNTGELFF
TRBJ1-3	few	TRBV30	TRBD1	TGTGCCTGGTACAAACCGGGACAGGGGCCACGAAACACCATATATTTT	CAWYKPGQGPRNTIYF
TRBJ2-5	.	TRBV7-9	.	TGTGCCAGCAGCTCCAACTCGGAGACCCAGTACTTC	CASSSNSETQYF
TRBJ1-6	.	TRBV30	.	TGTGCCTGGAGTGGTGGGCAGGGATATTCACCCCTCCACTTT	CAWSGGQGYSPLHF
TRBJ2-5	.	TRBV30	.	TGTGCCTGGAGCACGACAAAAGAGACCCAGTACTTC	CAWSTTKETQYF
TRBJ2-6	.	TRBV19	.	TGTGCCAGTGCCCAAATAGTACAGGGTAAAAGTGGGGCCAACGTCCTGACTTTC	CASAQIVQGKSGANVLTF
TRBJ1-1	.	TRBV5-5	.	TGTGCCAGCAGCCCACCGGGAGTCGGGTTAATACCAAACACTGAAGCTTTCTTT	CASSPPGVGLIPNTEAFF
TRBJ2-7	.	TRBV11-3	TRBD2	TGTGCCAGCAGCACGGGACTAGCTTACTACGAGCAGTACTTC	CASSTGLAYYEQYF
TRBJ2-1	once	TRBV7-2	TRBD2	TGTGCCAGCAGCCCTACTAGCGGGGGGGTTAGTGAGCAGTTCTTC	CASSPTSGGVSEQFF
TRBJ2-1	.	TRBV19	TRBD1	TGTGCCAGTAGTAATGCGGACAGGAGCTCCTACAATGAGCAGTTCTTC	CASSNADRSSYNEQFF
TRBJ1-6	.	TRBV7-6	.	TGTGCCAGCAGCTTAGTTGCCGGGGAACGGTCACCCCTCCACTTT	CASSLVAGERSPLHF
TRBJ2-1	.	TRBV6-5	.	TGTGCCATTTCTGACAGATTACGCTACAATGAGCAGTTCTTC	CAISDRLRYNEQFF
TRBJ2-7	.	TRBV6-7	.	TGTGCCAGATTTCCGGGACTGTACCACGAGCAGTACTTC	CARFPGLYHEQYF
TRBJ2-3	.	TRBV19	TRBD1	TGTGCCAGTAGTACACAGGGGGGAGGCACAGATACGCAGTATTTT	CASSTQGGGTDTQYF
TRBJ1-2	.	TRBV28	TRBD1	TGTGCCAGCAGTACCCGAGCGACAGGGTATGGCTACACCTTC	CASSTRATGYGYTF
TRBJ2-5	.	TRBV28	TRBD2	TGTGCCAGCAGTTCCCCTCGGACTAGCGGGCAAGAGACCCAGTACTTC	CASSSPRTSGQETQYF
TRBJ2-3	.	TRBV9	TRBD2	TGTGCCAGCAGCCCCCCCTCCGGGACTATACACACAGATACGCAGTATTTT	CASSPPSGTIHTDTQYF
TRBJ1-5	.	TRBV10-3	.	TGTGCCATCAGAGGGACAATAGATCAGCCCCAGCATTTT	CAIRGTIDQPQHF
TRBJ2-7	.	TRBV4-3	TRBD1	TGCGCCAGCAGCCGAGATCAGGGGGCCTCCTACGAGCAGTACTTC	CASSRDQGASYEQYF
TRBJ2-7	once	TRBV9	TRBD1	TGTGCCAGCAGCGTAGGACAGGGGTTCCGGGAGCAGTACTTC	CASSVGQGFREQYF
TRBJ1-2	.	TRBV14	TRBD1	TGTGCCAGCAGCCAAGATCCTTACCAGGGGGCGTATGGCTACACCTTC	CASSQDPYQGAYGYTF
TRBJ1-4	.	TRBV19	TRBD1	TGTGCCAGTAACCCGACAGGGGCCCTTACAACTAATGAAAAACTGTTTTTT	CASNPTGALTTNEKLFF
TRBJ2-3	once	TRBV11-3	TRBD2	TGTGCCAGCAGGGATGGGGTAGCGGGAGATACGCAGTATTTT	CASRDGVAGDTQYF
TRBJ1-3	.	TRBV5-1	TRBD1	TGCGCCAGCAGCTCTGGACAGGCTACTGGAAACACCATATATTTT	CASSSGQATGNTIYF
TRBJ1-1	.	TRBV30	TRBD1	TGTGCCTGGAGTCCCGGGACAGGGGGCGTTCGGACTGAAGCTTTCTTT	CAWSPGTGGVRTEAFF
TRBJ2-7	few	TRBV5-4	.	TGTGCCAGCAGCCCAGGGGGGCCCTACGAGCAGTACTTC	CASSPGGPYEQYF
TRBJ1-5	.	TRBV19	.	TGTGCCACCACCTCAGGGTGGAATCAGCCCCAGCATTTT	CATTSGWNQPQHF
TRBJ2-1	.	TRBV5-1	.	TGCGCCAGCAGCTTGGAAGGAAGCGGTCCCACCAATGAGCAGTTCTTC	CASSLEGSGPTNEQFF
TRBJ2-7	once	TRBV11-2	.	TGTGCCAGCAGCTCCCTCCGCTCCTACGAGCAGTACTTC	CASSSLRSYEQYF
TRBJ2-7	.	TRBV12-3/TRBV12-4	.	TGTGCCAGCAGTTTCTCGCAGTTCTACGAGCAGTACTTC	CASSFSQFYEQYF
TRBJ2-1	once	TRBV6-2/TRBV6-3	TRBD2	TGTGCCAGCAGTTACAAGGTTAGCGGGGGCCAAGGAAGGAATGAGCAGTTCTTC	CASSYKVSGGQGRNEQFF
TRBJ2-1	.	TRBV7-3	TRBD2	TGTGCCAGCAGCTTACAAGCGGGGGGCAATGAGCAGTTCTTC	CASSLQAGGNEQFF
TRBJ2-3	.	TRBV7-2	TRBD2	TGTGCCAGCAGCTTCGGGGGGGGGCCTAGCACAGATACGCAGTATTTT	CASSFGGGPSTDTQYF
TRBJ1-6	.	TRBV28	TRBD1	TGTGCCAGCAGCCCGTCCGGGACAGGGGTCCTTTCACCCCTCCACTTT	CASSPSGTGVLSPLHF
TRBJ2-5	few	TRBV7-9	.	TGTGCCAGCAGTCTGCCGGCGGGGCGGGAAGAGACCCAGTACTTC	CASSLPAGREETQYF
TRBJ2-3	.	TRBV6-5	.	TGTGCCAGCAGTTGGTCACCGGGGTTTCGAGATACGCAGTATTTT	CASSWSPGFRDTQYF
TRBJ1-1	.	TRBV4-1	.	TGCGCCACCTATTCCCCGGGGAGAACTGAAGCTTTCTTT	CATYSPGRTEAFF
TRBJ2-1	few	TRBV9	.	TGTGCCAGCAGCGTCAAGGAGGTAGCATCCCATGAGCAGTTCTTC	CASSVKEVASHEQFF
TRBJ2-5	.	TRBV11-1	.	TGTGCCAGCAGCTTAGGGCCAGGGGTTGACGAGACCCAGTACTTC	CASSLGPGVDETQYF
TRBJ2-4	.	TRBV7-2	.	TGTGCCAGCAGCTTAGGCTCTACAGCACGCAAAAACATTCAGTACTTC	CASSLGSTARKNIQYF
TRBJ2-1	.	TRBV7-2	.	TGTGCCAGCAGCTTTCCTGGCGGTGAGCAGTTCTTC	CASSFPGGEQFF
TRBJ1-5	once	TRBV19	TRBD1	TGTGCCAGTAGTATTTGGGGACAGGGAATTATCCTTCGTAGCAATCAGCCCCAGCATTTT	CASSIWGQGIILRSNQPQHF
TRBJ2-7	.	TRBV11-3	.	TGTGCCAGCAGCTCCCGGTGGGGGACATCGTCGGACGAGCAGTACTTC	CASSSRWGTSSDEQYF
TRBJ2-1	.	TRBV28	TRBD1	TGTGCCAGCAGCATCTCACAGGGGAAACTACACAATGAGCAGTTCTTC	CASSISQGKLHNEQFF